This section outlines one T cell receptor beta chain sequence together with its context. The entry originates in a study of technical replicates of blood from several donors. Data came from immunoSEQ multiplex PCR; TCRdb stores just in-frame clones and leaves some out. The sample has about 80,000 clones; about 98% are singletons. The CDR3 covers 15 residues. Germline assignment: CDR1 SQVTM and CDR2 ANQGSEA. With 1 base removed from V and 3 bases from J, the gap between germline ends came to 16 bases. This sequence joins TRBV29-1 and TRBJ2-7; the D gene is possibly TRBD1 (6 bases). The sequence derives from a human donor in good health. Sequenced material: T cells isolated from PBMCs. The CDR3 nucleotides are TGCAGCGTTGAAGGGAGTCAGGGGTTATTCTACGAGCAGTACTTC. This sequence encodes CSVEGSQGLFYEQYF.